What follows are 10 T cell receptor beta chains derived from one specimen sequenced in a study of CD8+CD57+ T cells in acquired aplastic anemia. Profiles of TCR beta VDJ and CDR3 were generated from a genomic DNA template. TCRdb recomputed calls from the reads with MiXCR, one row per CDR3 protein. The table lists 270,000 or so distinct CDR3 sequences, 82% of them singletons. Flow cytometry had shown expanded CD8+CD57+ cells in the patients chosen for sequencing. Sequencing was performed on sorted CD4+, CD8+, or CD8+CD57+ T cells (not recorded which) from PBMCs. These receptor sequences come from a human donor with aplastic anemia.

In the case of this clonotype: This is likely a read error, given that the CDR3 carries no conserved phenylalanine or tryptophan at its end. It is unclear where the CDR3 begins or ends on the DNA, so no DNA is shown, and the CDR3 is as TCRdb lists it. This chain connects TRBV9 to TRBJ2-3. Germline loops: CDR1 SGDLS, CDR2 YYNGEE. The CDR3 comprises 12 residues, both ends counted. The CDR3 spells CASSLRQAAATT.

Concerning this clonotype itself: An end of the junction does not agree with germline; a read error may underlie this. The rearrangement uses TRBV5-1 and TRBJ1-6; D is undetermined. Germline lookup yields CDR1 SGHRS and CDR2 YFSETQ. The CDR3 totals 16 residues. CDR3 nucleotides: TGCGCCAGCAGCCCCAAGCCCCGGGATGATAATTCACCTCTCCACTTT. Translating it yields CASSPKPRDDNSPLHF.

This clonotype was picked up a small number of times. A read error is likely, as this CDR3 ends without the conserved phenylalanine or tryptophan. No DNA is shown, since the ends of the CDR3 on it are uncertain; the CDR3 is the one TCRdb lists. The rearrangement uses TRBV2 and TRBJ2-3; the table's D call of TRBD1 was not tested on the DNA. CDR1 SNHLY and CDR2 FYNNEI come from the germline V gene. The CDR3 has 13 amino acids, counting both end residues. CDR3 protein: CASSGVGGANTEA.

With regard to this clonotype: No conserved phenylalanine or tryptophan ends this CDR3, so it is likely a read error. V is TRBV5-1 and J is TRBJ2-3; TRBD2 is a possible D gene (6 bases). V was shortened by 7 bases and J by 5 bases, with 17 bases between the two germline ends. The CDR3 has 14 residues. Germline V gene lookup returns CDR1 SGHRS and CDR2 YFSETQ. In nucleotides, the CDR3 is TGCGCCAGCGGGAGACTAGACGGGGGAGATACGCAGTATTTG. It codes for CASGRLDGGDTQYL.

On this clonotype itself: Compared with germline, one end of the junction differs, possibly owing to a read error. V usage is TRBV7-2 and J usage is TRBJ2-3; TRBD2 is a possible D gene (6 bases). There are 14 residues in the CDR3. Germline V lookup: CDR1 SGHTA, CDR2 FQGNSA. The CDR3 nucleotides are TGTGCCAGCAGCCTAGCAGGAGGGCCCCGGGTCCAGTATTTT. Its protein product is CASSLAGGPRVQYF.

The chain uses TRBV19 and TRBJ2-7, with D perhaps matching TRBD1 (6 bases). The length of the CDR3 is 11 residues. V lost 9 bases and J lost 5, with 11 bases in between. Germline assignment: CDR1 LNHDA and CDR2 SQIVND (reference sequence). The chain's CDR3 is CASSHRDEQYF. In DNA, the CDR3 is TGTGCCAGCAGTCACAGGGACGAGCAGTACTTC.

As concerns this clonotype: The CDR3 ends on some other residue instead of the conserved phenylalanine or tryptophan, so this is likely a read error. The rearrangement uses TRBV7-2 and TRBJ2-1; D not certain. This CDR3 comprises 14 residues. Per the germline V gene, CDR1 is SGHTA and CDR2 is FQGNSA. CDR3 residues: CASSLGLSYNDQFL. In DNA form, the CDR3 reads TGTGCCAGCAGCTTAGGCCTCTCCTACAATGATCAGTTCCTC.

Details on this clonotype: At one end the junction does not follow the germline gene, possibly because of a read error. The chain couples TRBV7-9 to TRBJ2-3; D might be TRBD2 (5 bases). The CDR3 covers 14 residues. Germline CDR1 reads SEHNR; CDR2 reads FQNEAQ (reference sequence). The CDR3 protein is CASSFARSPGSDDF. The CDR3 DNA follows: TGTGCCAGCAGCTTTGCGAGAAGTCCGGGTAGCGATGATTTT. The full variable domain, its missing parts supplied by reference TRBV7-9 and TRBJ2-3, is DTGVSQNPRHKITKRGQNVTFRCDPISEHNRLYWYRQTLGQGPEFLTYFQNEAQLEKSRLLSDRFSAERPKGSFSTLEIQRTEQGDSAMYLCASSFARSPGSDDFGPGTRLTVL.

The chain has TRBV12-3 or TRBV12-4 and TRBJ2-5; no definite D call. Deletions cut 6 bases from V and 2 bases from J, with 7 bases between. The CDR3 sequence is 12 residues long. CDR3 residues: CASSRTQETQYF. The CDR3 DNA is TGTGCCAGCAGCCGGACGCAAGAGACCCAGTACTTC.

As regards this clonotype: The junction and the germline gene differ at one end; a read error may be behind it. The chain couples TRBV7-3 to TRBJ1-6; 7 bases fit TRBD1. The germline V gene has CDR1 SGHTA and CDR2 FQGTGA. The CDR3 totals 15 residues. CDR3 in DNA: TGTGCCAGCAGCCGAGACAGGGTCATCAGTGGGCCCCACCACTTT. Its protein is CASSRDRVISGPHHF.